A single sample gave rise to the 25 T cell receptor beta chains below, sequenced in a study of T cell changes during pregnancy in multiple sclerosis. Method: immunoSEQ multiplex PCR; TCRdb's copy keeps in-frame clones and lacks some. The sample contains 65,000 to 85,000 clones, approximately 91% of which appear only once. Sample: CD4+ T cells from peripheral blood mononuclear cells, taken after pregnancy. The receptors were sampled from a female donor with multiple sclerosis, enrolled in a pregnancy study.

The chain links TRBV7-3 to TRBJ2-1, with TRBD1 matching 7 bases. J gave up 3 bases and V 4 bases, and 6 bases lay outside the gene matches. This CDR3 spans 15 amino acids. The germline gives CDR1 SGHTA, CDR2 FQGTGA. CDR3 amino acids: CASSSMAGGYNEQFF. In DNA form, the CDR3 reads TGTGCCAGCAGCTCCATGGCAGGGGGCTACAATGAGCAGTTCTTC.

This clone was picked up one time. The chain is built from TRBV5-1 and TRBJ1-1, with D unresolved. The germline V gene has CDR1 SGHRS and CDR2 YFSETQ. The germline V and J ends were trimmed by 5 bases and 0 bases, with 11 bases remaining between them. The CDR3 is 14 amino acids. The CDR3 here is CASRFASMNTEAFF. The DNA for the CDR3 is TGCGCCAGCAGATTCGCTAGCATGAACACTGAAGCTTTCTTT.

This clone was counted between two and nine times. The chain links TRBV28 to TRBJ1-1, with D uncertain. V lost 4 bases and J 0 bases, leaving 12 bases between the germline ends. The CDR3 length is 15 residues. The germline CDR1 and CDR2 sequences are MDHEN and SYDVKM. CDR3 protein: CASSSGDTLNTEAFF. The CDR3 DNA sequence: TGTGCCAGCAGTTCAGGCGACACGTTGAACACTGAAGCTTTCTTT.

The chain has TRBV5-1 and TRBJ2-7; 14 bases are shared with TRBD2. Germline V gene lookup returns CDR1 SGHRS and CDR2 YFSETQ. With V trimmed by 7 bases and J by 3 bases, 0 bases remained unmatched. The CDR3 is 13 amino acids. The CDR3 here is CASGLAGGYEQYF. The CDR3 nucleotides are TGCGCCAGCGGACTAGCGGGAGGCTACGAGCAGTACTTC.

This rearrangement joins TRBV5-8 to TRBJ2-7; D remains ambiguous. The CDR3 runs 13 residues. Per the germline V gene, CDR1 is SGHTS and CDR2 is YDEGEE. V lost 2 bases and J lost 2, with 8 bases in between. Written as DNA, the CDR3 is TGTGCCAGCAGCTTATGGGCCGCCTACGAGCAGTACTTC. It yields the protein CASSLWAAYEQYF.

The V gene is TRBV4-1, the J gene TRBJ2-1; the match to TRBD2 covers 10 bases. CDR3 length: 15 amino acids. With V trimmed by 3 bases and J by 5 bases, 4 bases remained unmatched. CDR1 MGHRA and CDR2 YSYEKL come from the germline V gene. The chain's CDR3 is CASSHIAGGNNEQFF. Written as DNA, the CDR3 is TGCGCCAGCAGCCATATAGCGGGGGGTAACAATGAGCAGTTCTTC.

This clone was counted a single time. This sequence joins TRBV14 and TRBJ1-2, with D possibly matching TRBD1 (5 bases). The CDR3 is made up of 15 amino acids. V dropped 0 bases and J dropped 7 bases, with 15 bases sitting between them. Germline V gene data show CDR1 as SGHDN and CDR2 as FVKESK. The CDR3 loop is CASSQELGRIGGYTF. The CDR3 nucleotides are TGTGCCAGCAGCCAAGAACTGGGGCGGATTGGTGGCTACACCTTC.

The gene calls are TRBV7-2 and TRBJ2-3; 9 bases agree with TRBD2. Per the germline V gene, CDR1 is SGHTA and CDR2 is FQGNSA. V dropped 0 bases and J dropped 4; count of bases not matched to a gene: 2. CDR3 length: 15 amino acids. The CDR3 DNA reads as TGTGCCAGCAGCTTAGCTAGCGGGGGCTCAGATACGCAGTATTTT. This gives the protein CASSLASGGSDTQYF.

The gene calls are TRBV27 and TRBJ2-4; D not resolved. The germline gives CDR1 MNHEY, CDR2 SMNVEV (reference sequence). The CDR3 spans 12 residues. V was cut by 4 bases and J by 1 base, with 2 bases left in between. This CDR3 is CASSSAKNIQYF. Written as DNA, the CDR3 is TGTGCCAGCAGTTCTGCCAAAAACATTCAGTACTTC.

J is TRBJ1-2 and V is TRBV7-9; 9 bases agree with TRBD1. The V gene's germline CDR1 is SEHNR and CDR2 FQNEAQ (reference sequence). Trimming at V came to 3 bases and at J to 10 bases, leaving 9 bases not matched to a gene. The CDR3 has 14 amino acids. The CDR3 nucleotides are TGTGCCAGCAGCTTCTCCGGGACAGGGAGAGACTACACCTTC. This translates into CASSFSGTGRDYTF.

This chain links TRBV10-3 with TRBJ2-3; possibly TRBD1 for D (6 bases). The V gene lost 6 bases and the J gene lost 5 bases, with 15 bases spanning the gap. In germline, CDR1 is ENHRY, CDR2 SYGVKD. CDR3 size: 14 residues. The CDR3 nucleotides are TGTGCCATCAGGGGGGCGAGGGGCGAAGATACGCAGTATTTT. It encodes CAIRGARGEDTQYF.

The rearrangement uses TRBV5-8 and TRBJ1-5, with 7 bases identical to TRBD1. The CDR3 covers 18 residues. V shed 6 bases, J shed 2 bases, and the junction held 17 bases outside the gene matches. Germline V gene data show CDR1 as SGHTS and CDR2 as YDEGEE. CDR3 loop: CASTLGTVGGIGNQPQHF. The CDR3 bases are TGTGCCAGCACCCTTGGGACAGTGGGTGGGATAGGCAATCAGCCCCAGCATTTT.

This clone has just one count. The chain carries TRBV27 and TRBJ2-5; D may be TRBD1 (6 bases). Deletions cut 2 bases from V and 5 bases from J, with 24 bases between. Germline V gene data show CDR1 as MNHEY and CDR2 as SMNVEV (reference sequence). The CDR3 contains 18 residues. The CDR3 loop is CASSLRGVGTLDVETQYF. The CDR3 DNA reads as TGTGCCAGCAGTTTAAGGGGAGTCGGGACACTGGATGTGGAGACCCAGTACTTC.

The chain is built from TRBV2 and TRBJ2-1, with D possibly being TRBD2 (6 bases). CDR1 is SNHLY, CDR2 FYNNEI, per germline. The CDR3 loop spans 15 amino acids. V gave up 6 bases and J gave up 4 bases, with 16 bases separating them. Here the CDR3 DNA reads TGTGCCAGCAGCGGAGGGAGGAGGAGGTACAATGAGCAGTTCTTC. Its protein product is CASSGGRRRYNEQFF. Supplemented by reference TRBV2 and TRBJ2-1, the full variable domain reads EPEVTQTPSHQVTQMGQEVILRCVPISNHLYFYWYRQILGQKVEFLVSFYNNEISEKSEIFDDQFSVERPDGSNFTLKIRSTKLEDSAMYFCASSGGRRRYNEQFFGPGTRLTVL.

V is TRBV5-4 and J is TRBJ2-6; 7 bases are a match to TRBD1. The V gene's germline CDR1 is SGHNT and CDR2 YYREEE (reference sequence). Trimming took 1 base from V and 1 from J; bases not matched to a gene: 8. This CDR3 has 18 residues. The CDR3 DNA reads TGTGCCAGCAGCTTGCCCAGGACAGGCTTGTCTGGGGCCAACGTCCTGACTTTC. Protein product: CASSLPRTGLSGANVLTF.

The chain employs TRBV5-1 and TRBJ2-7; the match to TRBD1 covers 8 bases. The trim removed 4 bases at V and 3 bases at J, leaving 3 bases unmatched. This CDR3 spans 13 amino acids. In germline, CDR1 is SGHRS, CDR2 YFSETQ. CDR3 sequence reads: CASSRTGLYEQYF. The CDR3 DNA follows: TGCGCCAGCAGCCGGACAGGGCTCTACGAGCAGTACTTC.

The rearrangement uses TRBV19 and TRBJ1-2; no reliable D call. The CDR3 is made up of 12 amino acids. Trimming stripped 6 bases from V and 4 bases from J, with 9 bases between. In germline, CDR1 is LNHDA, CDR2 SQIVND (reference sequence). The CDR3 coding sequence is TGTGCCAGTAGGACATCCTCCTATGGCTACACCTTC. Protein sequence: CASRTSSYGYTF. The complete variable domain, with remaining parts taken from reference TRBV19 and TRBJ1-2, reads DGGITQSPKYLFRKEGQNVTLSCEQNLNHDAMYWYRQDPGQGLRLIYYSQIVNDFQKGDIAEGYSVSREKKESFPLTVTSAQKNPTAFYLCASRTSSYGYTFGSGTRLTVV.

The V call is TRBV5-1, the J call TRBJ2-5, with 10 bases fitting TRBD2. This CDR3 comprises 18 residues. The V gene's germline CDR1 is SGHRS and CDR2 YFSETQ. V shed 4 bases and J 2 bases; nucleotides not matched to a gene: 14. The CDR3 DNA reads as TGCGCCAGCAGCCCCGAGCCAGCGGGAGGGGGCGCGCAAGAGACCCAGTACTTC. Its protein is CASSPEPAGGGAQETQYF.

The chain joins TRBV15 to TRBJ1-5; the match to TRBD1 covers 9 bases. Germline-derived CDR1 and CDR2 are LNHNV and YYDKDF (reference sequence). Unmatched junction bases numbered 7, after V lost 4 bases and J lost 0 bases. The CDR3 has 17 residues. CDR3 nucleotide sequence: TGTGCCACCAGCACGGGACAGGGAATTTATAGCAATCAGCCCCAGCATTTT. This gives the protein CATSTGQGIYSNQPQHF.

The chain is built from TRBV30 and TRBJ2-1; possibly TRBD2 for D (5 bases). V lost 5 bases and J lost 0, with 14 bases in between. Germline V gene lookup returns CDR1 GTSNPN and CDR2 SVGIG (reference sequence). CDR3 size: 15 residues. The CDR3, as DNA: TGTGCCTGGGCCGTGAGGGCCCTCTCCTACAATGAGCAGTTCTTC. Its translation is CAWAVRALSYNEQFF.

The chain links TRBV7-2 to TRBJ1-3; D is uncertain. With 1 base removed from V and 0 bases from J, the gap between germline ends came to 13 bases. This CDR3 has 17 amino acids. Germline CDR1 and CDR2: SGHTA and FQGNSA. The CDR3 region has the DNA TGTGCCAGCAGCTTAGAAGCGGCAGGTGCCTCTGGAAACACCATATATTTT. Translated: CASSLEAAGASGNTIYF.

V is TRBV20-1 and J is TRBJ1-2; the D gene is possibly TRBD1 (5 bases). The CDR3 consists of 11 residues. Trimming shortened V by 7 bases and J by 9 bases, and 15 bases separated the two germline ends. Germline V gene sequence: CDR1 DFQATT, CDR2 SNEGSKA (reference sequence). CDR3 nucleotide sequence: TGCAGTGGTACGGGGGGTGTAAGCTACACCTTC. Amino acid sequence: CSGTGGVSYTF.

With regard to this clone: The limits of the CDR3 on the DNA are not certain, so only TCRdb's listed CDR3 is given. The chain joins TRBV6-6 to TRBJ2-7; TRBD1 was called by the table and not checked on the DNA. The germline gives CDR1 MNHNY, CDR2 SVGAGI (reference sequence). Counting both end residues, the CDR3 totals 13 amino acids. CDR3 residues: CASSSSGQGEQYF.

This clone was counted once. For the CDR3, the DNA is TGTGCCAGCGCACAGGGGGTAACGAGGGGGGAGCTGTTTTTT. It yields the protein CASAQGVTRGELFF. The chain is built from TRBV6-5 and TRBJ2-2; TRBD1 aligns across 8 bases. The trim removed 8 bases at V and 8 bases at J, leaving 10 bases unmatched. Germline assignment: CDR1 MNHEY and CDR2 SVGAGI. The length of the CDR3 is 14 residues.

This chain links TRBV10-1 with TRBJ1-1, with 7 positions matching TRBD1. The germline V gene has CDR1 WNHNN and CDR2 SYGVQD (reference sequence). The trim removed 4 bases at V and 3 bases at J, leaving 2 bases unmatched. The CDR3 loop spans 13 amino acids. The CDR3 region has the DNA TGCGCCAGCAGTGTCCAGGGGGACACTGAAGCTTTCTTT. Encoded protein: CASSVQGDTEAFF.